These T cell receptor beta chains were read from a single sample in a study of blood T cell repertoires in COVID-19. This table comes from immunoSEQ multiplex PCR, and its TCRdb copy is limited to in-frame clones, with some not included. The table lists 300,000 to 350,000 clones, about nine tenths of them singletons. The sequencing input was PBMCs or T cells enriched from blood (not recorded which). Receptor source: a woman aged 30 to 39 who had been exposed to COVID-19. CDR3s leave out the opening cysteine and the closing phenylalanine or tryptophan.

TRBJ1-2 TRBV29-1 SAQLSTGDGYT
TRBJ1-5 TRBV6-1 ASSEATGGQPQH
TRBJ1-5 TRBV29-1 SVEEAGGQPQH
TRBJ2-1 TRBV23-1 ASSQSHYQGPEQF
TRBJ2-7 TRBV7-9 ASSRTGKYEQY
TRBJ2-7 TRBV7-3 ASSLGVGQGYQQY
TRBJ2-1 TRBV18 ASSPPGLADNEQF
TRBJ2-5 TRBV28 ASSRGGGGTQY
TRBJ2-7 TRBV5-6 ASSMFDRYNYEQY
TRBJ1-5 TRBV28 ASSDGTVGPQH
TRBJ2-7 TRBV2 ASSEVYRDAYEQY
TRBJ1-5 TRBV5-8 ASTDGGWQPQH
TRBJ2-7 TRBV18 ASSPSLKESYEQY
TRBJ2-7 TRBV6-5 ASSSDFYEQY
TRBJ2-3 TRBV6-5 ASSLDSTSTDTQY
TRBJ1-1 TRBV19 ASSTGVSGFVAF
TRBJ1-2 TRBV29-1 SVEGQANYGYT
TRBJ1-3 TRBV5-6 ASSLRTAGNTIY
TRBJ2-1 TRBV11-2 ASSLSVAGEFYNEQF
TRBJ2-3 TRBV28 ASSTLAGVVDTQY
TRBJ2-7 TRBV7-3 ASSLGHLGQFDEQY
TRBJ2-1 TRBV28 ASSFYSGRRNEQF
TRBJ1-5 TRBV2 ASTGRVSVLRNQPQH
TRBJ2-4 TRBV3-1/TRBV3-2 ASSQRRIGDIQY
TRBJ1-6 TRBV25-1 ASSEPGQVNSPLH
TRBJ2-1 TRBV6-5 ASRGQGANEQF
TRBJ2-1 TRBV6-1 ASSEHGRRSYNEQF
TRBJ2-7 TRBV6-5 ASSLAGPSYEQY
TRBJ2-6 TRBV11-3 ASSSPGTGYSGANVLT
TRBJ1-2 TRBV18 ASSPGSGIYGYT
TRBJ2-2 TRBV15 ATSRLDRGRRDTGELF
TRBJ2-7 TRBV12-5 ASGLPGAGGPYEQY
TRBJ1-3 TRBV11-1 ASSPRQRNTIY
TRBJ2-5 TRBV5-1 ASSPGTGFDQETQY